The clone carrying this T cell receptor (beta chain) came up a few times. The junction departs from germline at one end; a sequencing error may be responsible. The sample belongs to a study of PD-1 blockade in mismatch repair-deficient tumors. The germline V gene has CDR1 SGHTS and CDR2 YDEGEE. The CDR3 has 18 residues. Sequencing used immunoSEQ multiplex PCR; TCRdb keeps in-frame clones, though not all of them. In the table there are some 50,000 clones, 77% of which are singletons. This chain links TRBV5-8 with TRBJ2-3; possibly TRBD2 for D (6 bases). Material: PBMCs, obtained before pembrolizumab treatment. This clonotype was obtained from an adult with mismatch repair-deficient cancer. DNA of the CDR3: TGTGCCAGCACCTTGCCCGGGGACTGGGGACGAGAGGCAGATACGCAGTATTTT. The encoded protein is CASTLPGDWGREADTQYF.